Each of the 18 T cell receptor beta chains below was sequenced from the same sample in a study of PD-1 blockade in classical Hodgkin lymphoma (dated by TCRdb to between 2020 and 2021). What the time point label conveys for this sample: cycle 2 day 1 (C2D1) of nivolumab. Every trial patient had relapsed following autologous stem cell transplantation, and prior brentuximab vedotin exposure was what differed among cohorts A, B and C. Library prep was done by the immunoSEQ multiplex PCR assay. Sourced from immuneACCESS, this table was stored by TCRdb with only in-frame sequences that have V and J called. A share of the clones is absent; for the studies checked, an unresolved V gene accounts for under half, and the remainder has no known explanation. The table for this sample lists nearly 25,000 clones; 80% to 85% of them were counted only once. The top ten hold 20% of the sample. The sequencing here drew on peripheral blood mononuclear cells (PBMCs), taken before the second cycle of nivolumab. The receptor set was obtained from a human donor with classical Hodgkin lymphoma.

This clone has a handful of counts. The gene calls are TRBV9 and TRBJ1-3, with no clear D. In germline, CDR1 is SGDLS, CDR2 YYNGEE. This CDR3 comprises 16 residues. V lost 0 bases and J 0 bases, leaving 10 bases between the germline ends. CDR3 DNA: TGTGCCAGCAGCGTAGGACCCGGCCGCTCTGGAAACACCATATATTTT. Protein: CASSVGPGRSGNTIYF.

The chain combines TRBV5-4 with TRBJ1-2; D call uncertain. Trimming left V 2 bases short and J 4 bases short, with 15 bases between. The CDR3 sequence is 15 residues long. The V gene's germline CDR1 is SGHNT and CDR2 YYREEE (reference sequence). The CDR3 DNA reads TGTGCCAGCAGCTTTAAAGAGGGCCTCGGCTATGGCTACACCTTC. The encoded protein is CASSFKEGLGYGYTF.

V usage is TRBV27 and J usage is TRBJ1-6; D gene unclear. Deletions cut 3 bases from V and 5 bases from J, with 11 bases between. The CDR3 extends over 15 amino acids. Germline V lookup: CDR1 MNHEY, CDR2 SMNVEV (reference sequence). This chain's CDR3 is CASSFVGYDNSPLHF. The CDR3 nucleotides read TGTGCCAGCAGTTTCGTGGGGTATGATAATTCACCCCTCCACTTT.

This rearrangement joins TRBV7-9 to TRBJ2-3; D remains unclear. The CDR3 runs to 16 residues. Trimming removed 1 base at V and 2 bases at J, with 13 bases between. CDR1 SEHNR and CDR2 FQNEAQ come from the germline V gene (reference sequence). Here the CDR3 reads CASSLVGRPPTDTQYF. CDR3 coding DNA: TGTGCCAGCAGCTTAGTTGGCCGGCCTCCCACAGATACGCAGTATTTT.

This clone was seen just once. This CDR3 reads CASSLLQSVWGSSYNSPLHF. CDR3 coding DNA: TGTGCCAGCAGTTTATTGCAGTCCGTATGGGGAAGCTCCTATAATTCACCCCTCCACTTT. The chain combines TRBV27 with TRBJ1-6; D is unclear. The CDR3 is 20 residues long. The germline CDR1 and CDR2 sequences are MNHEY and SMNVEV (reference sequence). Trimming left V 1 base short and J 0 bases short, with 19 bases between.

This clone was counted only a few times. The chain employs TRBV9 and TRBJ1-6; D unclear. V shed 3 bases and J shed 7 bases, with 14 bases lying between them. Germline V lookup: CDR1 SGDLS, CDR2 YYNGEE. The CDR3 consists of 15 residues. CDR3 nucleotide sequence: TGTGCCAGCAGCGGAGAGGTTGCCGGGAATTCACCCCTCCACTTT. This sequence encodes CASSGEVAGNSPLHF.

The chain carries TRBV6-5 and TRBJ2-2; 15 nucleotides line up with TRBD2. Germline loops: CDR1 MNHEY, CDR2 SVGAGI. V dropped 7 bases and J dropped 6; count of bases not matched to a gene: 3. The CDR3 is 15 residues long. DNA for the CDR3: TGTGCCAGCACCGGACTAGCGGGAGGGGCCGGGGAGCTGTTTTTT. Encoded protein: CASTGLAGGAGELFF.

This clone was picked up a small number of times. The chain employs TRBV29-1 and TRBJ2-5; D might be TRBD1 (6 bases). The CDR3 covers 14 residues. V gave up 7 bases and J gave up 0 bases, with 15 bases separating them. Germline CDR1 reads SQVTM; CDR2 reads ANQGSEA. CDR3 bases: TGCAGCGGAAGACAGGAGCAAAACCAAGAGACCCAGTACTTC. Amino acid sequence: CSGRQEQNQETQYF.

The V and J genes are TRBV21-1 and TRBJ2-2; TRBD2 was called by the table and not checked on the DNA. TRBV21-1 is noted as a pseudogene. The CDR3 is made up of 15 amino acids. Here the CDR3 reads CASSNGGRITGELFF. As DNA, the CDR3 is TGTGCCAGCAGCAACGGGGGTAGGATCACCGGGGAGCTGTTTTTT.

The CDR3, as DNA: TGTGCCAGCAGCTCCCGGGGGCGGTCGGGAGGCTACACCTTC. This gives the protein CASSSRGRSGGYTF. The V gene is TRBV27, the J gene TRBJ1-2; D perhaps matches TRBD1 (6 bases). Trimming removed 6 bases at V and 8 bases at J, with 19 bases between. The CDR3 loop spans 14 amino acids. Germline-derived CDR1 and CDR2 are MNHEY and SMNVEV (reference sequence).

The chain uses TRBV5-6 and TRBJ2-7; perhaps TRBD2 as D (5 bases). The V and J ends lost 4 bases and 3 bases respectively, with 17 bases between them. Germline CDR1 SGHDT, CDR2 YYEEEE. This CDR3 comprises 15 residues. This chain's CDR3 is CASSRPDRGSYEQYF. In nucleotides, the CDR3 is TGTGCCAGCAGCCGACCGGATCGGGGAAGCTACGAGCAGTACTTC.

The DNA of the CDR3 is TGTGCCAGCAGTTACGGTGTGACAGCGGCCTCCCAAGCTTTCTTT. This translates into CASSYGVTAASQAFF. This chain links TRBV6-5 with TRBJ1-1; weak D call: TRBD1 (5 bases). The V end lost 2 bases, the J end lost 9 bases, and 19 bases lay between the germline ends. This CDR3 is built from 15 residues. The V gene's germline CDR1 is MNHEY and CDR2 SVGAGI.

This clone appeared a single time. The chain has TRBV19 and TRBJ2-3, with 13 bases identical to TRBD2. This CDR3 is 15 amino acids long. The J segment lost 4 bases and the V segment lost 3 bases, leaving 1 base of the junction unmatched. From germline, CDR1 is LNHDA and CDR2 SQIVND (reference sequence). Written as DNA, the CDR3 is TGTGCCAGTAGTATGGGGACTAGCGGGGCAGATACGCAGTATTTT. Translated, it gives CASSMGTSGADTQYF.

The J gene is TRBJ1-5, the V gene TRBV7-9; 11 bases are shared with TRBD1. The CDR3 is 15 amino acids. Germline lookup yields CDR1 SEHNR and CDR2 FQNEAQ (reference sequence). Trimming at V came to 8 bases and at J to 7 bases, leaving 10 bases not matched to a gene. CDR3 in amino acids: CASGYSGDRGQPQHF. CDR3 nucleotide sequence: TGTGCCAGCGGTTACTCTGGGGACAGGGGGCAGCCCCAGCATTTT.

The chain links TRBV5-1 to TRBJ1-5; tentatively, D is TRBD1 (5 bases). Per germline, CDR1 SGHRS and CDR2 YFSETQ. Between the trimmed V and J ends, which lost 4 bases and 3 bases, there was a span of 14 bases. The CDR3 has 15 residues. Here the CDR3 reads CASSPMGGDNQPQHF. CDR3 bases: TGCGCCAGCAGCCCCATGGGGGGAGACAATCAGCCCCAGCATTTT.

The chain is built from TRBV2 and TRBJ1-3; D is undetermined. This CDR3 contains 16 residues. CDR1 and CDR2 (germline): SNHLY, FYNNEI. V was shortened by 4 bases and J by 4 bases, with 17 bases between the two germline ends. The CDR3, as DNA: TGTGCCAGCAGTGCGCCCGGGTTGCAAGTGGGAAACACCATATATTTT. Translated: CASSAPGLQVGNTIYF.

This chain joins TRBV9 and TRBJ2-1; D assignment may be TRBD1 or TRBD2 (5 bases each). The CDR3 length is 15 residues. V dropped 4 bases and J dropped 5 bases, with 16 bases sitting between them. Looked up from germline, CDR1 is SGDLS and CDR2 is YYNGEE. The CDR3 sequence is CASSPRGPTNNEQFF. The CDR3 DNA reads as TGTGCCAGCAGCCCGAGGGGCCCTACGAACAATGAGCAGTTCTTC.

This chain uses TRBV7-9 with TRBJ1-3, with 8 bases fitting TRBD1. The V gene's germline CDR1 is SEHNR and CDR2 FQNEAQ (reference sequence). The ends lost 6 bases at V and 8 bases at J; junction bases unmatched: 12. The CDR3 is 15 residues long. CDR3 loop: CASSYDGTGIDTIYF. The DNA of the CDR3 is TGTGCCAGCAGTTACGACGGGACAGGAATTGACACCATATATTTT.